This TCR beta chain was sequenced during a study of T cell responses to AZD1222 COVID-19 vaccine. Broader study findings: Per reports, nearly half of all spike-specific TCRs target regions that are unmutated in variants. No repertoire was sampled before or during the peak T cell response, only after it.

Produced via immunoSEQ multiplex PCR; TCRdb's table is partial and in-frame only. This table has 200,000 or so clones, about 92% appearing once. V lost 0 bases, J lost 6 bases, and 5 bases lay in between. There are 11 residues in the CDR3. Looked up from germline, CDR1 is DFQATT and CDR2 is SNEGSKA (reference sequence). A note on this clone: The antigen is undetermined.

The source was peripheral blood, collected on day 0 of MenACWY control vaccination. V usage is TRBV20-1 and J usage is TRBJ1-1; D ambiguous. This receptor was identified in an adult in good health. The CDR3: CSARDLPEAFF. The CDR3 DNA sequence: TGCAGTGCTAGAGATCTACCTGAAGCTTTCTTT.